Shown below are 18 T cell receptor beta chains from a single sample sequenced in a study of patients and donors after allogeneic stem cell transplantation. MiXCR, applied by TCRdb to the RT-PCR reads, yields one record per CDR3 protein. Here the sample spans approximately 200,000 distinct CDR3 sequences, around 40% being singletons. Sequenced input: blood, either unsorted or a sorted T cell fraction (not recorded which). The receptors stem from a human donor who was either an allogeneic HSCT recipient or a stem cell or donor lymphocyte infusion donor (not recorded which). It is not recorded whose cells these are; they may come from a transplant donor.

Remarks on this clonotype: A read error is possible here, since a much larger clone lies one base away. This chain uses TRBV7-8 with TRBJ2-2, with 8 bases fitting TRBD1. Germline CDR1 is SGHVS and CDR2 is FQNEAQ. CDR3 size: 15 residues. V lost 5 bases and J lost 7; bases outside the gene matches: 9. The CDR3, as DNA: TGTGCCAGCAGCCACGCAGGGGGCGCCGGCGGGGAGCTGTTTTTT. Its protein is CASSHAGGAGGELFF.

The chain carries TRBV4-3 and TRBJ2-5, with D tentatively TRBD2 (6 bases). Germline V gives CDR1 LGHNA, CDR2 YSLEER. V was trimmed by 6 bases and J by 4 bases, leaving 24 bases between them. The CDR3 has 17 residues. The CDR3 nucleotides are TGCGCCAGCAGGCCAGGGATACAAACGGGGGTATCAGAGACCCAGTACTTC. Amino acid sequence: CASRPGIQTGVSETQYF.

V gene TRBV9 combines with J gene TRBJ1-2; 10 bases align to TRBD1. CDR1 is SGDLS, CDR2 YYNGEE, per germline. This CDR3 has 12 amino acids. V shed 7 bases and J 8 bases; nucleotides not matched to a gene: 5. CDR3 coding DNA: TGTGCCAGCGGCCAGGACAGGGGGGGCTACACCTTC. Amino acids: CASGQDRGGYTF.

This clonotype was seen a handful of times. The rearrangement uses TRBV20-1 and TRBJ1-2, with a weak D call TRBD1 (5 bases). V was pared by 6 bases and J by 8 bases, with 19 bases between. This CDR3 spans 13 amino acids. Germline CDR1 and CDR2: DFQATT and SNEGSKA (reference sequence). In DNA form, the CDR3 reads TGCAGTGCAAGCGATATGCAGGGACGAGGCTACACCTTC. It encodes CSASDMQGRGYTF.

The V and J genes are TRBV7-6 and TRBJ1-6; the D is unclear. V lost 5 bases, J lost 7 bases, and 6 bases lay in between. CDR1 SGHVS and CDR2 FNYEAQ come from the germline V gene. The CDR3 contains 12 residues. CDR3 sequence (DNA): TGTGCCAGCAGCAGGACCAATTCACCCCTCCACTTT. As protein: CASSRTNSPLHF.

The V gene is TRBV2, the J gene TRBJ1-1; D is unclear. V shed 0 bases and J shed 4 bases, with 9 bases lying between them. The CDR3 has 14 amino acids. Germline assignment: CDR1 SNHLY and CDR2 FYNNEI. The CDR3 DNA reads TGTGCCAGCAGTGAAGCGCGGGTGGCCACTGAAGCTTTCTTT. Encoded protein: CASSEARVATEAFF.

This CDR3 is CASSPTQAGGYTF. In nucleotides, the CDR3 is TGCGCCAGCAGCCCAACTCAGGCCGGAGGCTACACCTTC. The chain employs TRBV5-1 and TRBJ1-2; D is unclear. Trimming removed 4 bases at V and 8 bases at J, with 15 bases between. The V gene's germline CDR1 is SGHRS and CDR2 YFSETQ. This CDR3 has 13 amino acids. The full variable domain, rest sourced from reference TRBV5-1 and TRBJ1-2, is KAGVTQTPRYLIKTRGQQVTLSCSPISGHRSVSWYQQTPGQGLQFLFEYFSETQRNKGNFPGRFSGRQFSNSRSEMNVSTLELGDSALYLCASSPTQAGGYTFGSGTRLTVV.

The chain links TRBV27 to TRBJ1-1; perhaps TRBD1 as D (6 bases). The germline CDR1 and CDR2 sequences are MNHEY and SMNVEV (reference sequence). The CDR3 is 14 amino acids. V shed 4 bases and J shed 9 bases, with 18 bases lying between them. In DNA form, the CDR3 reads TGTGCCAGCAGTTCACGATGGGGGGGCATGAAAGCTTTCTTT. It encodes CASSSRWGGMKAFF.

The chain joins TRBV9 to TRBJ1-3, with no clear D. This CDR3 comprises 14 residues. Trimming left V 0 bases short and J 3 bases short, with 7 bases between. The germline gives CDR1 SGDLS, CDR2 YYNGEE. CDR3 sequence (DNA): TGTGCCAGCAGCGTAGACGAGAGTGGAAACACCATATATTTT. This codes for CASSVDESGNTIYF. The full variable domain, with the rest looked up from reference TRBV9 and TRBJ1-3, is DSGVTQTPKHLITATGQRVTLRCSPRSGDLSVYWYQQSLDQGLQFLIQYYNGEERAKGNILERFSAQQFPDLHSELNLSSLELGDSALYFCASSVDESGNTIYFGEGSWLTVV.

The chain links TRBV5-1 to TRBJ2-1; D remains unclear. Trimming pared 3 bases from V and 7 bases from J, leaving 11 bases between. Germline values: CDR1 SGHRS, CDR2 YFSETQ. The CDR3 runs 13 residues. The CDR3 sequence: CASSSPGGNEQFF. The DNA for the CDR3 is TGCGCCAGCAGCTCACCGGGCGGAAATGAGCAGTTCTTC. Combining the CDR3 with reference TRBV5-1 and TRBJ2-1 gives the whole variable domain KAGVTQTPRYLIKTRGQQVTLSCSPISGHRSVSWYQQTPGQGLQFLFEYFSETQRNKGNFPGRFSGRQFSNSRSEMNVSTLELGDSALYLCASSSPGGNEQFFGPGTRLTVL.

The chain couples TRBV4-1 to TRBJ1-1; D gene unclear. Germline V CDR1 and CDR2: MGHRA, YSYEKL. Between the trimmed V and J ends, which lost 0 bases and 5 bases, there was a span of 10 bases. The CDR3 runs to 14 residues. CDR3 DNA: TGCGCCAGCAGCCAAGATAGAGGAGGGACTGAAGCTTTCTTT. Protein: CASSQDRGGTEAFF.

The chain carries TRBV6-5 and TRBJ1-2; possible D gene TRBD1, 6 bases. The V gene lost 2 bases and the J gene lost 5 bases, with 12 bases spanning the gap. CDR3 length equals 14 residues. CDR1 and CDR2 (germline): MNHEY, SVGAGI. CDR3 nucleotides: TGTGCCAGCAGTTACCTGGGGGGCGGTTATGGCTACACCTTC. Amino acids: CASSYLGGGYGYTF.

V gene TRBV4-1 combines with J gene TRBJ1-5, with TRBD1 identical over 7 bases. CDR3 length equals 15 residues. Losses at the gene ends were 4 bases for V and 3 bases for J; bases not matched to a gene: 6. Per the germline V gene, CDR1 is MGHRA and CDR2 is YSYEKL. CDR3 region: CASSLRTGDNQPQHF. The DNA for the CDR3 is TGCGCCAGCAGCCTTCGGACAGGAGACAATCAGCCCCAGCATTTT.

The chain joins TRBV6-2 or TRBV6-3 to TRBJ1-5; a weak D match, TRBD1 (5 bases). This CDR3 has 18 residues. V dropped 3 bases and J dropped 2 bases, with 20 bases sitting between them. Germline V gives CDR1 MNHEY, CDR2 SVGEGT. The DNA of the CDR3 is TGTGCCAGCAGTTATAGGCGGGAAAAGGGACGGGGCAATCAGCCCCAGCATTTT. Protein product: CASSYRREKGRGNQPQHF.

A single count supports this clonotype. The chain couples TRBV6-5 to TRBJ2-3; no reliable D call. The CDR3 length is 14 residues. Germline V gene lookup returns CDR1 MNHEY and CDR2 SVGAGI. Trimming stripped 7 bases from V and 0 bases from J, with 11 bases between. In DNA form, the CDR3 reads TGTGCCAGCACCGGCAGGATAAGCACAGATACGCAGTATTTT. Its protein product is CASTGRISTDTQYF.

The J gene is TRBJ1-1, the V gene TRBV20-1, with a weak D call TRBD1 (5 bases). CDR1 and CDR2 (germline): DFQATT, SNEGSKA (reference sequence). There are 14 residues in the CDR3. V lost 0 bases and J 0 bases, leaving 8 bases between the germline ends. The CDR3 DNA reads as TGCAGTGCTAGAGATCCGGGGCTGAACACTGAAGCTTTCTTT. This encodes CSARDPGLNTEAFF.

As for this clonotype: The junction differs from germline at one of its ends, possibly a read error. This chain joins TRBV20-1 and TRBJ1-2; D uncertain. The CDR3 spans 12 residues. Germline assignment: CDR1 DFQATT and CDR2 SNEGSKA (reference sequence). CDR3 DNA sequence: TGCAGTGGATCCCGGGGTAACTATGGCTACAGCTTC. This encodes CSGSRGNYGYSF.

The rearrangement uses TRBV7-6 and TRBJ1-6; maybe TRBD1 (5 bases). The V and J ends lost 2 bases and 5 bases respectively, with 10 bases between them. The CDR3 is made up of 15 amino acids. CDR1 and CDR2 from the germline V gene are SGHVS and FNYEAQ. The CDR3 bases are TGTGCCAGCAGCTTATACCGGGGGAATAATTCACCCCTCCACTTT. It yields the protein CASSLYRGNNSPLHF.